This paragraph covers one T cell receptor (beta chain) sequence. Antigen specificity is unknown. The sample belongs to a study of T cells in narcolepsy. Study details: Patients with NT1 or NT2 and healthy control donors were enrolled.

Assay: immunoSEQ multiplex PCR; the TCRdb copy retains only in-frame clones and omits some. The sample has about 40,000 clones; 70% to 90% are singletons. Overall study findings and caveats: Autoreactive clone sequences were missing from some blood memory CD4+ repertoires. Autoreactive HCRT-specific and TRIB2-specific clonotypes were marked in same-patient CSF-versus-blood CD4+ comparisons.

J was trimmed by 5 bases and V by 4 bases; bases with no gene match: 7. This CDR3 has 16 amino acids. The germline gives CDR1 LGHNA, CDR2 YNFKEQ. This chain uses TRBV4-2 with TRBJ2-1, with 11 bases aligning to TRBD1. The TCR comes from a human donor with narcolepsy. The sequencing input was CD45RA- memory CD4+ T cells from PBMCs. The CDR3 loop is CASSLRGTGGNNEQFF. The CDR3 DNA reads TGTGCCAGCAGCCTGAGAGGGACAGGGGGTAACAATGAGCAGTTCTTC.